These 20 T cell receptor beta chains were all obtained from the same sample, sequenced in a study of shared clonotypes between healthy human individuals. Sequenced by immunoSEQ multiplex PCR; TCRdb stores in-frame clones only, minus some. The profile shows 2 million to 2.5 million clones, approximately 96% of them singletons. The sample taken for sequencing was naive CD4+ T cells sorted from blood. As for subset: CD45RA+ positively selected. These receptors all stem from a man aged 18 to 35 in good health.

With regard to this clone: Other DNA sequences within the sample encode an identical CDR3. This rearrangement joins TRBV6-5 to TRBJ2-5; D is perhaps TRBD2 (5 bases). Per germline, CDR1 MNHEY and CDR2 SVGAGI. CDR3 length: 14 amino acids. V lost 0 bases, J lost 2 bases, and 7 bases lay in between. In nucleotides, the CDR3 is TGTGCCAGCAGTTACTCGAGAGGGCAAGAGACCCAGTACTTC. Encoded protein: CASSYSRGQETQYF.

The table lists this clone with a count of one. This chain connects TRBV7-9 to TRBJ1-6, with D hard to call. V lost 3 bases and J 7 bases, leaving 7 bases between the germline ends. Germline V gene lookup returns CDR1 SEHNR and CDR2 FQNEAQ (reference sequence). The CDR3 extends over 13 amino acids. CDR3 sequence reads: CASSFLENSPLHF. CDR3 bases: TGTGCCAGCAGCTTTCTTGAGAATTCACCCCTCCACTTT.

The J gene is TRBJ1-3, the V gene TRBV4-3; D gene ambiguous. This CDR3 is built from 16 residues. CDR1 is LGHNA and CDR2 is YSLEER in the germline V gene. Trimming removed 0 bases at V and 0 bases at J, with 9 bases between. The CDR3 bases are TGCGCCAGCAGCCAAGATAGGCACCCCTCTGGAAACACCATATATTTT. It is translated as CASSQDRHPSGNTIYF.

The chain uses TRBV5-6 and TRBJ2-7; 7 bases fit TRBD1. This CDR3 comprises 14 residues. Germline V CDR1 and CDR2: SGHDT, YYEEEE. The V and J ends lost 4 bases and 1 base, in that order; junction bases with no gene match: 5. The CDR3 is CASSEGQKSYEQYF. The CDR3 DNA is TGTGCCAGCAGCGAGGGACAGAAGTCCTACGAGCAGTACTTC.

The sample holds one count of this clone. V usage is TRBV28 and J usage is TRBJ1-4; TRBD1 might be the D (5 bases). V was pared by 3 bases and J by 3 bases, with 11 bases between. The CDR3 loop spans 15 amino acids. Germline V lookup: CDR1 MDHEN, CDR2 SYDVKM. CDR3 nucleotide sequence: TGTGCCAGCAGTTTTGGCCCGACAGCTAATGAAAAACTGTTTTTT. This encodes CASSFGPTANEKLFF.

This clone was found once. V is TRBV30 and J is TRBJ1-3; D remains ambiguous. Trimming removed 4 bases at V and 1 base at J, with 5 bases between. The CDR3 loop spans 12 amino acids. Germline assignment: CDR1 GTSNPN and CDR2 SVGIG (reference sequence). The CDR3 here is CAWMASGNTIYF. The CDR3 nucleotides are TGTGCCTGGATGGCATCTGGAAACACCATATATTTT. Using reference TRBV30 and TRBJ1-3 for the parts outside the CDR3, the full variable domain is SQTIHQWPATLVQPVGSPLSLECTVEGTSNPNLYWYRQAAGRGLQLLFYSVGIGQISSEVPQNLSASRPQDRQFILSSKKLLLSDSGFYLCAWMASGNTIYFGEGSWLTVV.

The chain uses TRBV6-5 and TRBJ2-2; D unclear. The germline CDR1 and CDR2 sequences are MNHEY and SVGAGI. This CDR3 comprises 12 residues. V gave up 5 bases and J gave up 7 bases, with 8 bases separating them. The CDR3 here is CASSMTIGELFF. CDR3 nucleotide sequence: TGTGCCAGCAGTATGACGATCGGGGAGCTGTTTTTT.

The V and J genes are TRBV5-1 and TRBJ2-5; weak D call: TRBD2 (7 bases). Germline assignment: CDR1 SGHRS and CDR2 YFSETQ. There are 16 residues in the CDR3. V was pared by 3 bases and J by 0 bases, with 15 bases between. CDR3 protein: CASSWGGGAYQETQYF. The CDR3 DNA reads as TGCGCCAGCAGCTGGGGCGGGGGCGCGTACCAAGAGACCCAGTACTTC.

This chain uses TRBV2 with TRBJ2-2; maybe TRBD2 (6 bases). V lost 6 bases, J lost 2 bases, and 13 bases lay in between. The V gene's germline CDR1 is SNHLY and CDR2 FYNNEI. The CDR3 consists of 15 residues. This CDR3 is CASREGPFNTGELFF. The CDR3 bases are TGTGCCAGCAGGGAGGGACCGTTTAACACCGGGGAGCTGTTTTTT. Supplemented by reference TRBV2 and TRBJ2-2, the full variable domain reads EPEVTQTPSHQVTQMGQEVILRCVPISNHLYFYWYRQILGQKVEFLVSFYNNEISEKSEIFDDQFSVERPDGSNFTLKIRSTKLEDSAMYFCASREGPFNTGELFFGEGSRLTVL.

This clone was seen a single time. The chain uses TRBV25-1 and TRBJ2-3; D unresolved. Deletions cut 5 bases from V and 2 bases from J, with 20 bases between. Germline assignment: CDR1 MGHDK and CDR2 SYGVNS. This CDR3 has 17 amino acids. The CDR3 region has the DNA TGTGCCAGCAGTCCCCTAGTCTGGGATGGATCCACAGATACGCAGTATTTT. This codes for CASSPLVWDGSTDTQYF. Supplemented by reference TRBV25-1 and TRBJ2-3, the full variable domain reads EADIYQTPRYLVIGTGKKITLECSQTMGHDKMYWYQQDPGMELHLIHYSYGVNSTEKGDLSSESTVSRIRTEHFPLTLESARPSHTSQYLCASSPLVWDGSTDTQYFGPGTRLTVL.

This chain links TRBV6-1 with TRBJ2-2, with a weak D call TRBD2 (6 bases). The germline V gene has CDR1 MNHNS and CDR2 SASEGT. Trimming took off 0 bases at V and 14 bases at J, with 7 bases between the two ends. The length of the CDR3 is 11 residues. CDR3 loop: CASSEAGTLFF. CDR3 coding DNA: TGTGCCAGCAGTGAAGCGGGGACTCTGTTTTTT.

The sample holds one count of this clone. This chain uses TRBV4-1 with TRBJ2-7; TRBD1 is a possible D gene (6 bases). The CDR3 is 16 residues long. Germline V gene lookup returns CDR1 MGHRA and CDR2 YSYEKL. Trimming took 0 bases from V and 3 from J, leaving 15 bases between them. The CDR3 DNA reads as TGCGCCAGCAGCCAAGACGTGGGGGCTATCTTCTACGAGCAGTACTTC. Protein product: CASSQDVGAIFYEQYF.

The chain uses TRBV28 and TRBJ2-2; no definite D call. CDR3 length equals 14 residues. CDR1 MDHEN and CDR2 SYDVKM come from the germline V gene. The V and J ends lost 7 bases and 5 bases respectively, with 14 bases between them. CDR3 bases: TGTGCCAGCACCCCTCCTCCCCTGACCGGGGAGCTGTTTTTT. Encoded protein: CASTPPPLTGELFF.

The V call is TRBV5-6, the J call TRBJ2-2; 11 bases align to TRBD1. The germline V gene has CDR1 SGHDT and CDR2 YYEEEE. With V trimmed by 4 bases and J by 5 bases, 4 bases remained unmatched. CDR3 size: 15 residues. The CDR3 sequence is CASSPRDRGTGELFF. CDR3 sequence (DNA): TGTGCCAGCAGCCCGAGGGACAGGGGGACCGGGGAGCTGTTTTTT.

V usage is TRBV9 and J usage is TRBJ1-2; D is uncertain. The CDR3 is 14 residues long. Germline V gene lookup returns CDR1 SGDLS and CDR2 YYNGEE. V lost 4 bases, J lost 2 bases, and 12 bases lay in between. CDR3 in amino acids: CASSTSDLNYGYTF. CDR3 coding DNA: TGTGCCAGCAGCACCTCCGACCTGAACTATGGCTACACCTTC.

V usage is TRBV4-1 and J usage is TRBJ2-3, with D possibly TRBD2 on 6 matching bases. CDR1 and CDR2 from the germline V gene are MGHRA and YSYEKL. This CDR3 comprises 18 residues. V lost 2 bases and J 4 bases, leaving 22 bases between the germline ends. Here the CDR3 reads CASSQRLFRDLAPDTQYF. CDR3 nucleotide sequence: TGCGCCAGCAGCCAAAGATTGTTCCGGGACTTAGCGCCAGATACGCAGTATTTT.

This chain links TRBV7-8 with TRBJ2-5; no reliable D call. The CDR3 sequence is 14 residues long. V was pared by 4 bases and J by 4 bases, with 13 bases between. Germline CDR1 is SGHVS and CDR2 is FQNEAQ. CDR3 sequence: CASSSMSSLETQYF. The DNA of the CDR3 is TGTGCCAGCAGCTCAATGAGTAGCTTAGAGACCCAGTACTTC.

The J gene is TRBJ1-1, the V gene TRBV6-1; unclear D gene. CDR3 size: 15 residues. Per the germline V gene, CDR1 is MNHNS and CDR2 is SASEGT. Trimming pared 3 bases from V and 1 base from J, leaving 12 bases between. DNA for the CDR3: TGTGCCAGCAGTGATGAGACTTACTCGAACACTGAAGCTTTCTTT. It encodes CASSDETYSNTEAFF.

A word on this clone: Other DNA sequences in this sample translate to the same CDR3. J is TRBJ2-7 and V is TRBV7-2, with a tentative D call TRBD2 (6 bases). Germline V gene sequence: CDR1 SGHTA, CDR2 FQGNSA. This CDR3 comprises 15 residues. V was clipped by 1 base and J by 0 bases, with 10 bases between them. The chain's CDR3 is CASSLVAGSSYEQYF. The DNA for the CDR3 is TGTGCCAGCAGCTTAGTTGCGGGATCCTCCTACGAGCAGTACTTC.

The chain employs TRBV29-1 and TRBJ2-1; 8 bases align to TRBD1. Germline V gives CDR1 SQVTM, CDR2 ANQGSEA. V gave up 8 bases and J gave up 5 bases; unmatched junction bases: 8. CDR3 size: 13 residues. CDR3 in amino acids: CSTPGQVNNEQFF. CDR3 nucleotide sequence: TGCAGCACCCCGGGACAGGTAAACAATGAGCAGTTCTTC.